These 22 T cell receptor beta chains were all obtained from the same sample, sequenced in a study of neoadjuvant anti-PD-1 for oral cavity cancer. TCRdb's table, derived via immunoSEQ multiplex PCR, lists solely in-frame clones and lacks some. The sample has about 80,000 clones; less than 85% are singletons. Sequences were derived from PBMCs, sampled before nivolumab (anti-PD-1) treatment. All receptors derive from a person aged 40 to 85 with oral cavity squamous cell carcinoma.

The V and J genes are TRBV29-1 and TRBJ2-1, with a weak D call TRBD2 (5 bases). Per the germline V gene, CDR1 is SQVTM and CDR2 is ANQGSEA. The CDR3 runs to 14 residues. V was pared by 3 bases and J by 12 bases, with 21 bases between. DNA for the CDR3: TGCAGCGTTGATCGAATGGACTCCTTCGCCAGGCAGTTCTTC. This codes for CSVDRMDSFARQFF.

This clone was seen more than once but under ten times. Other nucleotide sequences from this sample produce the same CDR3. The genes are TRBV6-5 and TRBJ2-7; D remains unclear. Per germline, CDR1 MNHEY and CDR2 SVGAGI. Trimming pared 0 bases from V and 0 bases from J, leaving 9 bases between. The CDR3 totals 15 residues. Written as DNA, the CDR3 is TGTGCCAGCAGTTACTCGGGCAGCTTCTCCTACGAGCAGTACTTC. Residues: CASSYSGSFSYEQYF.

V usage is TRBV6-5 and J usage is TRBJ2-3, with TRBD1 matching 8 bases. Germline CDR1 reads MNHEY; CDR2 reads SVGAGI. The length of the CDR3 is 13 residues. Losses at the gene ends were 11 bases for V and 4 bases for J; bases not matched to a gene: 8. The DNA for the CDR3 is TGTGCCCAGCCCCCCAGGGGGCCAGATACGCAGTATTTT. It yields the protein CAQPPRGPDTQYF.

This chain uses TRBV30 with TRBJ1-1; the match to TRBD1 covers 8 bases. The V gene's germline CDR1 is GTSNPN and CDR2 SVGIG (reference sequence). This CDR3 contains 14 residues. J gave up 8 bases and V 2 bases, and 10 bases lay outside the gene matches. The CDR3 protein is CAWSPDRGPGEAFF. The CDR3, as DNA: TGTGCCTGGAGTCCTGACAGGGGTCCAGGAGAAGCTTTCTTT.

This chain connects TRBV6-5 to TRBJ1-2; D is unresolved. There are 14 residues in the CDR3. V shed 0 bases and J shed 4 bases, with 9 bases lying between them. Germline assignment: CDR1 MNHEY and CDR2 SVGAGI. The CDR3, as DNA: TGTGCCAGCAGTTACTCGCGGCACGGCTATGGCTACACCTTC. It specifies CASSYSRHGYGYTF.

The chain recombines TRBV7-3 with TRBJ2-1; the D gene is possibly TRBD2 (6 bases). Germline V gene sequence: CDR1 SGHTA, CDR2 FQGTGA. V shed 6 bases and J shed 0 bases, with 15 bases lying between them. The CDR3 covers 16 residues. The CDR3 DNA sequence: TGTGCCAGCAGTATTTTAGCGGATCCCTCCTACAATGAGCAGTTCTTC. This codes for CASSILADPSYNEQFF.

This chain links TRBV6-5 with TRBJ2-7; D might be TRBD1 or TRBD2, each matching 6 bases. The CDR3 has 13 amino acids. Germline V lookup: CDR1 MNHEY, CDR2 SVGAGI. The V end was cut by 6 bases, the J end by 5 bases, with 14 bases between. The CDR3 here is CASRQGGSHEQYF. In nucleotides, the CDR3 is TGTGCCAGCAGGCAAGGGGGGAGCCACGAGCAGTACTTC.

This chain uses TRBV30 with TRBJ2-7; 10 nucleotides agree with TRBD2. J was trimmed by 3 bases and V by 0 bases; bases with no gene match: 2. Germline V gene lookup returns CDR1 GTSNPN and CDR2 SVGIG (reference sequence). The CDR3 spans 14 residues. This CDR3 reads CAWSVGTSDYEQYF. The CDR3 nucleotides are TGTGCCTGGAGTGTAGGGACTAGCGACTACGAGCAGTACTTC.

The chain carries TRBV5-1 and TRBJ2-3, with 12 positions matching TRBD2. Germline CDR1 SGHRS, CDR2 YFSETQ. This CDR3 has 14 amino acids. The V segment lost 3 bases and the J segment 8 bases; nucleotides outside the gene matches: 4. The CDR3 spells CASSSSGRDGTQYF. The CDR3 region has the DNA TGCGCCAGCAGCTCTAGCGGGAGGGACGGTACGCAGTATTTT.

The chain recombines TRBV6-5 with TRBJ2-1; D remains unclear. CDR3 length: 13 residues. V lost 5 bases and J lost 1, with 6 bases in between. Germline V CDR1 and CDR2: MNHEY, SVGAGI. CDR3: CASSTMSYNEQFF. CDR3 DNA sequence: TGTGCCAGCAGTACAATGTCCTACAATGAGCAGTTCTTC.

The chain combines TRBV2 with TRBJ2-2; the D gene is possibly TRBD1 (6 bases). V was shortened by 2 bases and J by 3 bases, with 19 bases between the two germline ends. Germline CDR1 SNHLY, CDR2 FYNNEI. The length of the CDR3 is 18 residues. The CDR3 is CASSEYLQGILDTGELFF. For the CDR3, the DNA is TGTGCCAGCAGTGAATACTTACAGGGAATATTGGACACCGGGGAGCTGTTTTTT. Based on the CDR3 plus reference TRBV2 and TRBJ2-2, the full variable domain is EPEVTQTPSHQVTQMGQEVILRCVPISNHLYFYWYRQILGQKVEFLVSFYNNEISEKSEIFDDQFSVERPDGSNFTLKIRSTKLEDSAMYFCASSEYLQGILDTGELFFGEGSRLTVL.

V is TRBV6-6 and J is TRBJ2-1; TRBD1 aligns across 8 bases. V lost 6 bases and J lost 6; bases outside the gene matches: 7. The length of the CDR3 is 14 residues. In germline, CDR1 is MNHNY, CDR2 SVGAGI (reference sequence). CDR3 protein: CASSRDRRSNEQFF. Here the CDR3 DNA reads TGTGCCAGCAGCCGGGACAGGCGATCCAATGAGCAGTTCTTC.

The chain has TRBV5-4 and TRBJ1-1; D not certain. The CDR3 is made up of 12 amino acids. V lost 4 bases and J lost 5, with 9 bases in between. CDR1 and CDR2 (germline): SGHNT, YYREEE (reference sequence). The CDR3 here is CASSREVTEAFF. The CDR3 region has the DNA TGTGCCAGCAGCCGGGAGGTAACTGAAGCTTTCTTT.

J is TRBJ2-1 and V is TRBV10-2, with 8 bases identical to TRBD2. This CDR3 contains 14 residues. Germline V CDR1 and CDR2: WSHSY, SAAADI. V was pared by 8 bases and J by 0 bases, with 3 bases of the junction left unmatched. This chain's CDR3 is CASVAGSSYNEQFF. CDR3 nucleotide sequence: TGCGCCAGCGTAGCGGGGAGCTCCTACAATGAGCAGTTCTTC.

The chain joins TRBV6-6 to TRBJ2-3; tentatively, D is TRBD2 (6 bases). Deletions cut 6 bases from V and 6 bases from J, with 10 bases between. Germline V gene sequence: CDR1 MNHNY, CDR2 SVGAGI (reference sequence). This CDR3 contains 12 residues. DNA for the CDR3: TGTGCCAGCAGCCCCGGAGGGGATACGCAGTATTTT. Amino acids: CASSPGGDTQYF.

This chain joins TRBV11-2 and TRBJ2-7; 8 bases align to TRBD1. The germline CDR1 and CDR2 sequences are SGHAT and FQNNGV. V lost 3 bases to trimming and J lost 9 bases; unmatched junction nucleotides: 13. CDR3 size: 15 residues. The CDR3 sequence: CASSLSRDRSFGQYF. The DNA for the CDR3 is TGTGCCAGCAGCTTGAGCCGGGACAGGTCGTTCGGGCAGTACTTC.

This chain joins TRBV30 and TRBJ1-5; D not resolved. The CDR3 sequence is 13 residues long. V gave up 1 base and J gave up 4 bases, with 8 bases separating them. Germline CDR1 and CDR2: GTSNPN and SVGIG (reference sequence). DNA of the CDR3: TGTGCCTGGAGTGACGTCTTAAATCAGCCCCAGCATTTT. Protein: CAWSDVLNQPQHF.

This chain uses TRBV19 with TRBJ1-5; D is ambiguous. Germline assignment: CDR1 LNHDA and CDR2 SQIVND (reference sequence). V lost 10 bases to trimming and J lost 0 bases, with 16 bases between them. The length of the CDR3 is 15 residues. DNA for the CDR3: TGTGCCACCCAGGACCTGGGAAATAGCAATCAGCCCCAGCATTTT. Translation gives CATQDLGNSNQPQHF.

V gene TRBV7-8 combines with J gene TRBJ2-7; the D is unclear. Trimming took 5 bases from V and 3 from J, leaving 5 bases between them. CDR3 length equals 11 residues. The germline V gene encodes CDR1 SGHVS and CDR2 FQNEAQ. CDR3 amino acids: CASSQHYEQYF. The CDR3 DNA reads TGTGCCAGCAGCCAACACTACGAGCAGTACTTC.

The CDR3 loop reads CASSLSDGWGYTF. For the CDR3, the DNA is TGTGCCAGCAGTTTATCGGACGGATGGGGCTACACCTTC. The chain links TRBV27 to TRBJ1-2, with D uncertain. The V end was cut by 0 bases, the J end by 8 bases, with 10 bases between. Germline V gene sequence: CDR1 MNHEY, CDR2 SMNVEV (reference sequence). This CDR3 region has 13 residues.

Only a few counts were recorded for this clone. The chain carries TRBV9 and TRBJ2-3, with D possibly being TRBD1 or TRBD2 (5 bases each). This CDR3 contains 14 residues. Trimming stripped 3 bases from V and 2 bases from J, with 10 bases between. CDR1 and CDR2 (germline): SGDLS, YYNGEE. CDR3 nucleotide sequence: TGTGCCAGCAGCGAGGGACCGATCACAGATACGCAGTATTTT. Amino acid sequence: CASSEGPITDTQYF.

The chain combines TRBV6-1 with TRBJ1-1; 8 positions agree with TRBD1. The CDR3 has 15 amino acids. The germline CDR1 and CDR2 sequences are MNHNS and SASEGT. J was trimmed by 2 bases and V by 2 bases; bases with no gene match: 4. This chain's CDR3 is CASSEWTGLNTEAFF. CDR3 nucleotide sequence: TGTGCCAGCAGTGAATGGACAGGGCTCAACACTGAAGCTTTCTTT.